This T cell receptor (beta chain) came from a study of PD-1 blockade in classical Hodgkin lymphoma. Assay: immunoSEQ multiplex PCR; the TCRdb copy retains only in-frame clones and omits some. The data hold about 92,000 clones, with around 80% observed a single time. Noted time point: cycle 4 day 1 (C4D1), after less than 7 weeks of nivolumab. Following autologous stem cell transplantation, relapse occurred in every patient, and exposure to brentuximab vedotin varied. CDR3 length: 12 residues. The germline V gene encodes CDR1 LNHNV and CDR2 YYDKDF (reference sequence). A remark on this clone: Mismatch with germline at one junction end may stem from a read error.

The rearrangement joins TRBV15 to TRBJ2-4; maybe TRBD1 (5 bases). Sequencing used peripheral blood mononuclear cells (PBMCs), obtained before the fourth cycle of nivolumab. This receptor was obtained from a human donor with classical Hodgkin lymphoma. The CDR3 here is CATSRDWGQLDF. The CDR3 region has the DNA TGTGCCACCAGCAGAGATTGGGGCCAACTGGACTTC.